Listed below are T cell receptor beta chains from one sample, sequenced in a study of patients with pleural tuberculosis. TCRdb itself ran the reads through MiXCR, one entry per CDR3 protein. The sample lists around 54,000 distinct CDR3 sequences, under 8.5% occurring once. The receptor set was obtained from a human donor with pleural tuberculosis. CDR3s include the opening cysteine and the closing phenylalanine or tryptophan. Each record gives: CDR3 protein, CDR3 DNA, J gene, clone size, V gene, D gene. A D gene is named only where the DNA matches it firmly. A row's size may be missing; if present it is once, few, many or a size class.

CASSWTGSQYF TGTGCCAGCAGCTGGACAGGTTCCCAGTACTTC TRBJ2-5 - TRBV7-9 TRBD1
CASSKRQGDDTQYF TGTGCCAGTAGTAAGCGCCAGGGGGATGATACGCAGTATTTT TRBJ2-3 many TRBV19 TRBD1
CAWRGWDSPYEQYF TGTGCCTGGAGAGGGTGGGACAGTCCCTACGAGCAGTACTTC TRBJ2-7 - TRBV30 TRBD1
CSANPGIAGGREQYF TGCAGTGCCAATCCCGGGATAGCGGGAGGTCGCGAGCAGTACTTC TRBJ2-7 many TRBV20-1 TRBD2
CASSEPIPYEQYF TGTGCCAGCAGTGAACCGATCCCCTACGAGCAGTACTTC TRBJ2-7 many TRBV28 -
CASSNGQGDGYTF TGCGCCAGCAGCAACGGACAGGGTGACGGCTACACCTTC TRBJ1-2 many TRBV4-1 TRBD1
CSAGGWGQPQHF TGCAGTGCTGGAGGATGGGGTCAGCCCCAGCATTTT TRBJ1-5 many TRBV20-1 -
CAWSVTGRISGNTIYF TGTGCCTGGAGTGTTACGGGGAGAATCTCTGGAAACACCATATATTTT TRBJ1-3 few TRBV30 -
CAPGASGTSTDTQYF TGTGCCCCCGGGGCTAGCGGAACTAGCACAGATACGCAGTATTTT TRBJ2-3 many TRBV24-1 TRBD2
CSAREAPNQPQHF TGCAGTGCTAGAGAGGCCCCCAATCAGCCCCAGCATTTT TRBJ1-5 many TRBV20-1 -
CSVTDVSSYNEQFF TGCAGCGTGACTGACGTAAGCTCCTACAATGAGCAGTTCTTC TRBJ2-1 many TRBV29-1 -
CASSVRLAGDQYF TGTGCCAGCAGCGTACGACTAGCGGGTGATCAGTATTTT TRBJ2-3 many TRBV9 TRBD2
CSARGDQRKGDTQYF TGCAGTGCTAGGGGGGATCAGCGGAAGGGGGATACGCAGTATTTT TRBJ2-3 - TRBV20-1 -
CASSQARGELFF TGTGCCAGCAGCCAGGCGAGAGGGGAGCTGTTTTTT TRBJ2-2 many TRBV3-1 -
CSAIQGAFGNQPQHF TGCAGTGCTATTCAGGGGGCCTTTGGCAATCAGCCCCAGCATTTT TRBJ1-5 many TRBV20-1 TRBD1
CASMDGTLQETQYF TGTGCCAGCATGGACGGGACACTCCAAGAGACCCAGTACTTC TRBJ2-5 many TRBV6-1 -
CAISLGSPYNEQFF TGTGCCATCAGTTTAGGGAGCCCCTACAATGAGCAGTTCTTC TRBJ2-1 few TRBV10-3 -
CASSDRLVPYNEQFF TGTGCCAGCAGCGATCGGTTAGTGCCTTACAATGAGCAGTTCTTC TRBJ2-1 - TRBV11-2 -
CASSPYKGSYEQYF TGTGCCAGCAGCCCATACAAGGGATCCTACGAGCAGTACTTC TRBJ2-7 many TRBV7-6 -
CASRSVAGGNEQFF TGTGCCAGTAGATCGGTAGCGGGGGGGAATGAGCAGTTCTTC TRBJ2-1 few TRBV19 TRBD2
CASSIYSDTQYF TGTGCCAGTAGTATTTATTCAGATACGCAGTATTTT TRBJ2-3 - TRBV19 -
CASSELARDTQYF TGCGCCAGCAGTGAACTAGCGCGGGATACGCAGTATTTT TRBJ2-3 many TRBV10-2 TRBD2
CASSSSYEQYF TGTGCCAGCAGTTCATCCTACGAGCAGTACTTC TRBJ2-7 many TRBV28 -
CASSTGTGGGYTF TGTGCCAGCAGTACGGGGACAGGGGGTGGCTACACCTTC TRBJ1-2 many TRBV7-8 TRBD1
CASSFIYAEQFF TGTGCCAGCAGTTTTATCTATGCTGAGCAGTTCTTC TRBJ2-1 many TRBV12-3/TRBV12-4 -
CSARPPDIGPYEQYF TGCAGTGCTAGACCACCGGACATAGGCCCCTACGAGCAGTACTTC TRBJ2-7 many TRBV20-1 -
CSARDLELAGIMRNEQFF TGCAGTGCTAGAGATCTAGAGCTAGCGGGAATCATGAGGAATGAGCAGTTCTTC TRBJ2-1 many TRBV20-1 TRBD2